Below are 12 T cell receptor beta chains sequenced from a single sample in a study of T cells in Graves' hyperthyroidism and ophthalmopathy. Authors of the study amplified TCR beta CDR3 regions from RNA transcripts. First-round RT-PCR with HTBI primers amplified the TCR CDR3 region. TCRdb re-called the multiplex PCR reads through MiXCR, storing one row per CDR3 protein. The sample includes about 350,000 distinct CDR3 sequences, around 15% of them seen just once. Sequences were obtained from blood. The receptors derive from an older woman with Graves' ophthalmopathy.

The rearrangement links TRBV2 to TRBJ2-7, with TRBD1 matching 9 bases. The germline V gene has CDR1 SNHLY and CDR2 FYNNEI. This CDR3 region has 14 residues. V dropped 7 bases and J dropped 3; count of bases not matched to a gene: 7. CDR3 nucleotide sequence: TGTGCCAGCACCGAGGGGACAGGGCTCTACGAGCAGTACTTC. Translating gives CASTEGTGLYEQYF.

This chain connects TRBV9 to TRBJ2-5; D gene uncertain. Germline V gives CDR1 SGDLS, CDR2 YYNGEE. The CDR3 covers 16 residues. Trimming took 4 bases from V and 2 from J, leaving 18 bases between them. The CDR3 sequence is CASSPSERVPQETQYF. For the CDR3, the DNA is TGTGCCAGCAGCCCCAGCGAAAGGGTCCCACAAGAGACCCAGTACTTC. The variable domain in full, with the rest retrieved from reference TRBV9 and TRBJ2-5, is DSGVTQTPKHLITATGQRVTLRCSPRSGDLSVYWYQQSLDQGLQFLIQYYNGEERAKGNILERFSAQQFPDLHSELNLSSLELGDSALYFCASSPSERVPQETQYFGPGTRLLVL.

Comment on this clonotype: This may come from a read error, since a much larger clone is one base off. This chain uses TRBV5-1 with TRBJ1-1; no clear D. This CDR3 spans 14 amino acids. The germline V and J ends were trimmed by 0 bases and 6 bases, with 12 bases remaining between them. The germline CDR1 and CDR2 sequences are SGHRS and YFSETQ. CDR3 sequence: CASSLAHGMAEAFF. Here the CDR3 DNA reads TGCGCCAGCAGCTTGGCGCATGGGATGGCTGAAGCTTTCTTT.

This chain uses TRBV20-1 with TRBJ1-6, with D possibly TRBD1 on 5 matching bases. The V end lost 2 bases, the J end lost 0 bases, and 8 bases lay between the germline ends. Germline V gene data show CDR1 as DFQATT and CDR2 as SNEGSKA (reference sequence). This CDR3 spans 15 amino acids. The CDR3 DNA follows: TGCAGTGCTAGAATGGGGGGCTCCTATAATTCACCCCTCCACTTT. This gives the protein CSARMGGSYNSPLHF.

At least ten counts were recorded for this clonotype. V is TRBV5-1 and J is TRBJ1-5; D possibly corresponds to TRBD1 (6 bases). The V gene lost 0 bases and the J gene lost 9 bases, with 10 bases spanning the gap. This CDR3 contains 13 residues. From germline, CDR1 is SGHRS and CDR2 YFSETQ. The DNA for the CDR3 is TGCGCCAGCAGCTTGGAGGGGGAGTTGCCCCAGCATTTT. Translation: CASSLEGELPQHF.

This clonotype was seen only a few times. The genes are TRBV3-1 and TRBJ2-3; 7 positions agree with TRBD2. Germline CDR1 reads LGHDT; CDR2 reads YNNKEL (reference sequence). The CDR3 runs to 12 residues. The ends lost 1 base at V and 10 bases at J; junction bases unmatched: 2. CDR3 sequence reads: CASSQGGRAQYF. The CDR3 DNA reads as TGTGCCAGCAGCCAAGGCGGGAGAGCGCAGTATTTT.

This clonotype was found a few times. Mismatch with germline at one junction end may stem from a read error. This rearrangement joins TRBV5-8 to TRBJ2-3, with TRBD2 matching 11 bases. The CDR3 is 15 residues long. Looked up from germline, CDR1 is SGHTS and CDR2 is YDEGEE. The CDR3 region is CASSGTSGITDTQYF. Here the CDR3 DNA reads TGTGCCAGCAGCGGGACTAGCGGAATCACAGATACGCAATATTTT.

This clonotype was seen more than once but under ten times. The V call is TRBV20-1, the J call TRBJ2-3, with D hard to call. CDR3 size: 10 residues. Germline V lookup: CDR1 DFQATT, CDR2 SNEGSKA (reference sequence). The ends were cut back, 5 bases at V and 13 bases at J, with 13 bases in the middle. CDR3 amino acids: CSADPFREYF. CDR3 DNA: TGCAGTGCTGACCCCTTTCGGGAGTATTTT.

This clonotype has at least ten counts. V and J are TRBV2 and TRBJ1-2, with D tentatively TRBD1 (6 bases). CDR1 and CDR2 (germline): SNHLY, FYNNEI. Trimming pared 9 bases from V and 3 bases from J, leaving 17 bases between. The CDR3 length is 14 residues. CDR3 bases: TGTGCCAGTTCTCGGGAGGGGGTAGACTATGGCTACACCTTC. Translated, it gives CASSREGVDYGYTF.

Ten or more counts support this clonotype. The V and J genes are TRBV30 and TRBJ2-2, with 13 bases matching TRBD2. This CDR3 spans 15 amino acids. CDR1 is GTSNPN, CDR2 SVGIG, per germline (reference sequence). V was clipped by 1 base and J by 6 bases; unmatched bases: 2. CDR3 sequence (DNA): TGTGCCTGGAGTGCACTAGCGGGAGGGCCCGGGGAGCTGTTTTTT. It specifies CAWSALAGGPGELFF.

The gene calls are TRBV10-2 and TRBJ2-1; TRBD2 aligns across 11 bases. With V trimmed by 6 bases and J by 7 bases, 17 bases remained unmatched. CDR1 and CDR2 from the germline V gene are WSHSY and SAAADI. The CDR3 is 18 amino acids. The CDR3 protein is CASRAGTSGRGERNEQFF. In nucleotides, the CDR3 is TGCGCCAGCAGAGCCGGGACTAGCGGTCGGGGGGAAAGGAATGAGCAGTTCTTC.

This clonotype was detected a few times. The chain carries TRBV14 and TRBJ1-1; D is unclear. The CDR3 has 18 amino acids. The V end was cut by 0 bases, the J end by 0 bases, with 17 bases between. Germline lookup yields CDR1 SGHDN and CDR2 FVKESK. The CDR3 sequence: CASSQDDWERRMNTEAFF. The DNA for the CDR3 is TGTGCCAGCAGCCAAGACGATTGGGAAAGACGCATGAACACTGAAGCTTTCTTT. Full variable domain (missing parts from reference TRBV14 and TRBJ1-1): EAGVTQFPSHSVIEKGQTVTLRCDPISGHDNLYWYRRVMGKEIKFLLHFVKESKQDESGMPNNRFLAERTGGTYSTLKVQPAELEDSGVYFCASSQDDWERRMNTEAFFGQGTRLTVV.